The present entry profiles one TCR beta chain with its context. What it binds is unknown. The data originate from a study of identical twins. Notes on the study in general: Researchers caution that invariant MAIT and iNKT cells could partly confound zero-insertion analyses. Beta out-of-frame sequences showed weaker excess sharing between twins.

One entry per CDR3 protein results from TCRdb running MiXCR on the 5' RACE reads. This sample has nearly 900,000 distinct CDR3 sequences, with more than 9% found just once. The CDR3 has 14 amino acids. V dropped 4 bases and J dropped 3 bases, with 13 bases sitting between them. The germline V gene has CDR1 LNHDA and CDR2 SQIVND (reference sequence). The same data also went into a second study, on yellow fever vaccine responses in identical twins. From that second work: Reportedly, the response of twins' T cells to the vaccine seemed partly convergent, partly personalized.

The clonotype comes from a woman aged 18 to 35 in good health. The material sequenced was PBMCs. The chain couples TRBV19 to TRBJ2-7, with TRBD1 as a possible D gene (5 bases). The CDR3, as DNA: TGTGCCAGTAGTACGACCCTTACAGGCTACGAGCAGTACTTC. Translation gives CASSTTLTGYEQYF.